These 29 T cell receptor beta chains share one sample of origin, sequenced in a study of cytomegalovirus exposure and HLA in healthy donors. The study ran its PCR with 60 Vbeta and 13 Jbeta primers. TCRdb's copy holds only in-frame clones and misses some; the assay was immunoSEQ multiplex PCR. Among 200,000 to 250,000 clones listed, approximately 80% were seen once. Sequenced sample: PBMCs. These receptors were taken from a man in his forties or fifties in good health and CMV-seronegative.

The genes are TRBV5-4 and TRBJ2-1; a possible D gene is TRBD1 (5 bases). The CDR3 is 15 amino acids. V shed 0 bases and J shed 6 bases, with 13 bases lying between them. Germline CDR1 and CDR2: SGHNT and YYREEE (reference sequence). CDR3 bases: TGTGCCAGCAGCTTGGAACAGGTAAAGGGCAATGAGCAGTTCTTC. Residues: CASSLEQVKGNEQFF. Filled out from reference TRBV5-4 and TRBJ2-1, the complete variable domain reads ETGVTQSPTHLIKTRGQQVTLRCSSQSGHNTVSWYQQALGQGPQFIFQYYREEENGRGNFPPRFSGLQFPNYSSELNVNALELDDSALYLCASSLEQVKGNEQFFGPGTRLTVL.

V is TRBV9 and J is TRBJ1-3, with D maybe TRBD1 (5 bases). V lost 4 bases to trimming and J lost 3 bases, with 17 bases between them. This CDR3 contains 16 residues. CDR1 and CDR2 from the germline V gene are SGDLS and YYNGEE. The CDR3 DNA is TGTGCCAGCAGCTCATACTTCCAGGGTGGTGGAAACACCATATATTTT. Translation: CASSSYFQGGGNTIYF.

CDR3 sequence: CACSWYLGTGELFF. CDR3 DNA sequence: TGTGCCTGTTCTTGGTACCTCGGCACCGGGGAGCTGTTTTTT. The chain combines TRBV6-5 with TRBJ2-2; D gene unclear. Trimming left V 11 bases short and J 4 bases short, with 17 bases between. The CDR3 contains 14 residues. Per germline, CDR1 MNHEY and CDR2 SVGAGI.

This rearrangement joins TRBV30 to TRBJ2-1; TRBD1 might be the D (5 bases). The CDR3 runs 12 residues. Trimming left V 0 bases short and J 9 bases short, with 9 bases between. Germline CDR1 GTSNPN, CDR2 SVGIG (reference sequence). CDR3 protein: CAWSVGQGEQFF. CDR3 DNA sequence: TGTGCCTGGAGTGTCGGTCAGGGTGAGCAGTTCTTC.

The chain is built from TRBV27 and TRBJ2-2; no clear D gene. The CDR3 length is 11 residues. Germline-derived CDR1 and CDR2 are MNHEY and SMNVEV (reference sequence). Deletions cut 7 bases from V and 7 bases from J, with 7 bases between. The CDR3 loop is CASTLGGELFF. CDR3 in DNA: TGTGCCAGCACCCTCGGCGGGGAGCTGTTTTTT.

V and J are TRBV5-1 and TRBJ1-4; tentatively, D is TRBD1 (6 bases). The CDR3 is 16 amino acids. Germline V gene data show CDR1 as SGHRS and CDR2 as YFSETQ. V was shortened by 0 bases and J by 4 bases, with 13 bases between the two germline ends. The DNA for the CDR3 is TGCGCCAGCAGCTTGGCCCCAACAGGGATTAATGAAAAACTGTTTTTT. Amino acid sequence: CASSLAPTGINEKLFF.

This chain joins TRBV5-6 and TRBJ2-4; D not resolved. CDR1 and CDR2 (germline): SGHDT, YYEEEE. The CDR3 runs 17 residues. V was shortened by 0 bases and J by 1 base, with 14 bases between the two germline ends. The DNA for the CDR3 is TGTGCCAGCAGCTTGGGGAGCACCCCCGGGGCCAAAAACATTCAGTACTTC. Encoded protein: CASSLGSTPGAKNIQYF.

The genes are TRBV19 and TRBJ1-1; 7 bases map to TRBD1. The V gene end was trimmed by 6 bases and the J gene end by 5 bases; junction bases not matched to a gene: 6. The CDR3 extends over 13 amino acids. CDR1 is LNHDA and CDR2 is SQIVND in the germline V gene (reference sequence). CDR3 loop: CASSGGQITEAFF. Here the CDR3 DNA reads TGTGCCAGTAGCGGGGGACAGATTACTGAAGCTTTCTTT.

The J gene is TRBJ2-3, the V gene TRBV10-3, with 11 bases matching TRBD2. With 7 bases clipped from V and 5 bases from J, the junction kept 2 bases outside the gene matches. This CDR3 has 13 residues. Per germline, CDR1 ENHRY and CDR2 SYGVKD. The CDR3 nucleotides read TGTGCCATCACTAGCGGGGGGATAGATACGCAGTATTTT. Translation gives CAITSGGIDTQYF.

The genes are TRBV11-1 and TRBJ2-1; maybe TRBD1 (6 bases). The germline V gene has CDR1 SGHAT and CDR2 FQDESV (reference sequence). CDR3 length: 15 residues. Trimming pared 2 bases from V and 15 bases from J, leaving 23 bases between. This CDR3 is CASSLSRSGDQGGFF. DNA for the CDR3: TGTGCCAGCAGCTTATCTAGGTCAGGGGACCAAGGGGGGTTCTTC. Using reference TRBV11-1 and TRBJ2-1 for the parts outside the CDR3, the full variable domain is EAEVAQSPRYKITEKSQAVAFWCDPISGHATLYWYRQILGQGPELLVQFQDESVVDDSQLPKDRFSAERLKGVDSTLKIQPAELGDSAMYLCASSLSRSGDQGGFFGPGTRLTVL.

This chain uses TRBV5-1 with TRBJ2-3; 12 bases line up with TRBD2. The germline gives CDR1 SGHRS, CDR2 YFSETQ. V trimming: 0 bases; J trimming: 6 bases; junction bases outside the gene matches: 2. The CDR3 covers 15 residues. DNA for the CDR3: TGCGCCAGCAGCTTGGCTAGCGGGAGGGTCGATACGCAGTATTTT. Its protein is CASSLASGRVDTQYF.

The genes are TRBV9 and TRBJ2-7, with D unclear. CDR3 length equals 14 residues. From germline, CDR1 is SGDLS and CDR2 YYNGEE. V lost 1 base to trimming and J lost 4 bases, with 12 bases between them. The CDR3 nucleotides read TGTGCCAGCAGCGTAAAGAGGTCAGTATACGAGCAGTACTTC. The encoded protein is CASSVKRSVYEQYF.

This chain connects TRBV7-2 to TRBJ2-7, with TRBD1 identical over 9 bases. Per the germline V gene, CDR1 is SGHTA and CDR2 is FQGNSA. V lost 2 bases, J lost 5 bases, and 16 bases stayed unmatched. The CDR3 loop spans 18 amino acids. The DNA for the CDR3 is TGTGCCAGCAGCTTAATCGGGACAGGGATAGGCGGATTTGACGAGCAGTACTTC. Encoded protein: CASSLIGTGIGGFDEQYF.

In nucleotides, the CDR3 is TGTGCCAGCAGCCCGTCGGGGTCGGGGGCTTTCTTT. The encoded protein is CASSPSGSGAFF. The chain carries TRBV7-9 and TRBJ1-1, with D hard to call. Trimming stripped 5 bases from V and 11 bases from J, with 15 bases between. CDR3 length: 12 residues. The germline CDR1 and CDR2 sequences are SEHNR and FQNEAQ (reference sequence).

This CDR3 is CSAGGPSEGKETQYF. The CDR3 coding sequence is TGCAGCGCCGGGGGGCCAAGTGAGGGAAAGGAGACCCAGTACTTC. The chain is built from TRBV29-1 and TRBJ2-5; TRBD2 is a possible D gene (7 bases). The CDR3 spans 15 residues. Germline values: CDR1 SQVTM, CDR2 ANQGSEA. Trimming left V 7 bases short and J 5 bases short, with 23 bases between.

The chain carries TRBV7-2 and TRBJ2-2, with D possibly matching TRBD2 (7 bases). The ends were cut back, 1 base at V and 4 bases at J, with 10 bases in the middle. CDR3 length equals 15 residues. CDR1 and CDR2 from the germline V gene are SGHTA and FQGNSA. CDR3 in amino acids: CASSLGGGPTGELFF. DNA for the CDR3: TGTGCCAGCAGCTTAGGCGGGGGCCCCACCGGGGAGCTGTTTTTT.

The chain uses TRBV5-4 and TRBJ2-4; D remains unclear. V gave up 4 bases and J gave up 5 bases, with 10 bases separating them. Germline CDR1 SGHNT, CDR2 YYREEE (reference sequence). This CDR3 is 13 amino acids long. The CDR3 reads CASSLFFENIQYF. The CDR3 nucleotides read TGTGCCAGCAGCCTTTTTTTCGAAAACATTCAGTACTTC.

J is TRBJ2-5 and V is TRBV5-6, with 7 bases aligning to TRBD1. This CDR3 spans 15 amino acids. Germline values: CDR1 SGHDT, CDR2 YYEEEE. V shed 3 bases, J shed 2 bases, and the junction held 7 bases outside the gene matches. CDR3 sequence (DNA): TGTGCCAGCAGCTCGGGACAGACGGTTCAAGAGACCCAGTACTTC. It is translated as CASSSGQTVQETQYF.

V is TRBV2 and J is TRBJ2-4; D is possibly TRBD1 (5 bases). Trimming cost V 1 base and J 0 bases, with 10 bases left between them. This CDR3 contains 16 residues. CDR1 is SNHLY, CDR2 FYNNEI, per germline. The CDR3 protein is CASSEGGGLAKNIQYF. The CDR3 DNA follows: TGTGCCAGCAGTGAAGGGGGCGGTTTAGCCAAAAACATTCAGTACTTC.

The chain recombines TRBV7-6 with TRBJ2-5, with D possibly matching TRBD2 (6 bases). TRBJ2-7 matches the DNA end more closely, so the J call is doubtful. The CDR3 spans 13 residues. Germline CDR1 is SGHVS and CDR2 is FNYEAQ. The CDR3 bases are TGTGCCAGCAGCCAGGGACTTTCCTACGAGCAGTACTTC. This translates into CASSQGLSYEQYF.

The chain couples TRBV11-2 to TRBJ1-5; D is undetermined. The CDR3 sequence is 13 residues long. Trimming cost V 8 bases and J 8 bases, with 16 bases left between them. The germline V gene has CDR1 SGHAT and CDR2 FQNNGV. CDR3 region: CASGVGLREPQHF. CDR3 nucleotide sequence: TGTGCCAGCGGGGTGGGGTTGAGGGAGCCCCAGCATTTT.

The genes are TRBV5-1 and TRBJ1-1; D might be TRBD1 (5 bases). V lost 4 bases and J 1 base, leaving 17 bases between the germline ends. Germline CDR1 reads SGHRS; CDR2 reads YFSETQ. The CDR3 runs 16 residues. The CDR3: CASSGLGGGRNTEAFF. CDR3 coding DNA: TGCGCCAGCAGCGGCCTAGGCGGGGGGAGGAACACTGAAGCTTTCTTT.

This clone was observed a few times. The CDR3 DNA sequence: TGTGCCATCAGTGCCGGGACTTACAGCTCTGGGGCCAACGTCCTGACTTTC. It specifies CAISAGTYSSGANVLTF. V and J are TRBV10-3 and TRBJ2-6; possible D gene TRBD2, 6 bases. Looked up from germline, CDR1 is ENHRY and CDR2 is SYGVKD. Trimming pared 4 bases from V and 0 bases from J, leaving 13 bases between. The CDR3 runs 17 residues.

CDR3 region: CASSEFSYNEQFF. The CDR3 nucleotides are TGTGCCAGCAGCGAGTTCTCCTACAATGAGCAGTTCTTC. The chain couples TRBV6-6 to TRBJ2-1, with D unresolved. CDR1 and CDR2 from the germline V gene are MNHNY and SVGAGI (reference sequence). The ends were cut back, 6 bases at V and 0 bases at J, with 6 bases in the middle. This CDR3 is built from 13 residues.

The V call is TRBV7-9, the J call TRBJ1-2, with 12 positions matching TRBD1. From germline, CDR1 is SEHNR and CDR2 FQNEAQ (reference sequence). Trimming took 3 bases from V and 0 from J; bases not matched to a gene: 8. The CDR3 consists of 18 residues. CDR3 sequence (DNA): TGTGCCAGCAGCTTTTACGTGGGACAGGGGGCCTCTAACTATGGCTACACCTTC. Its protein product is CASSFYVGQGASNYGYTF.

The chain joins TRBV19 to TRBJ1-1; D unresolved. The CDR3 is made up of 15 amino acids. CDR1 and CDR2 from the germline V gene are LNHDA and SQIVND (reference sequence). With 4 bases removed from V and 1 base from J, the gap between germline ends came to 13 bases. The CDR3: CASSRLTVGNTEAFF. CDR3 bases: TGTGCCAGTAGTAGACTGACGGTGGGGAACACTGAAGCTTTCTTT.

The J gene is TRBJ1-2, the V gene TRBV7-9; TRBD1 matches at 9 bases. The CDR3 length is 15 residues. Germline values: CDR1 SEHNR, CDR2 FQNEAQ (reference sequence). V dropped 2 bases and J dropped 6; count of bases not matched to a gene: 7. The CDR3 coding sequence is TGTGCCAGCAGCTTACCGGGACAGGGAGGAGATGGCTACACCTTC. It encodes CASSLPGQGGDGYTF.

CDR3 region: CASSSLAGEQFF. CDR3 DNA sequence: TGCGCCAGCAGCTCATTAGCGGGTGAGCAGTTCTTC. J is TRBJ2-1 and V is TRBV5-1, with TRBD2 matching over 7 bases. The trim removed 3 bases at V and 9 bases at J, leaving 3 bases unmatched. The germline CDR1 and CDR2 sequences are SGHRS and YFSETQ. The CDR3 has 12 residues.

This clone was detected once. The gene calls are TRBV5-6 and TRBJ2-5; TRBD2 aligns across 8 bases. V dropped 2 bases and J dropped 2; count of bases not matched to a gene: 2. CDR3 length: 14 amino acids. Germline-derived CDR1 and CDR2 are SGHDT and YYEEEE. The CDR3: CASSFTSGQETQYF. The CDR3, as DNA: TGTGCCAGCAGCTTCACTAGCGGACAAGAGACCCAGTACTTC.